Below are 5 T cell receptor beta chains sequenced from a single sample in a study of response to subunit inactivated influenza vaccine. TCRdb used MiXCR to reprocess the RT-PCR reads, holding one entry per CDR3 protein. The sample contains roughly 550,000 distinct CDR3 sequences, roughly 25% of which appear only once. The same sample was also studied in work on T cells expressing NK-cell markers. From that report: 5'RACE template switching with UMIs generated TCR beta cDNA.

The sample consisted of CD4+ T cells sorted from PBMCs, taken 11 to 12 days after vaccination. These receptors came from a man in his fifties who received an inactivated influenza vaccine.

Ten or more counts support this clonotype. The chain links TRBV4-3 to TRBJ1-1; D ambiguous. Germline CDR1 reads LGHNA; CDR2 reads YSLEER. CDR3 length: 15 residues. V was cut by 3 bases and J by 0 bases, with 11 bases left in between. CDR3 DNA: TGCGCCAGCAGCCAGTGGACGGGCATGAACACTGAAGCTTTCTTT. Translated: CASSQWTGMNTEAFF.

This clonotype was detected a few times. The V call is TRBV7-2, the J call TRBJ2-5; TRBD1 aligns across 10 bases. Germline lookup yields CDR1 SGHTA and CDR2 FQGNSA. The trim removed 4 bases at V and 6 bases at J, leaving 14 bases unmatched. CDR3 length: 17 amino acids. CDR3 sequence reads: CASSSRTDRGFLKTQYF. The DNA for the CDR3 is TGTGCCAGCAGCTCCCGTACGGACAGGGGGTTCTTAAAGACCCAGTACTTC. The variable domain in full, with the rest retrieved from reference TRBV7-2 and TRBJ2-5, is GAGVSQSPSNKVTEKGKDVELRCDPISGHTALYWYRQSLGQGLEFLIYFQGNSAPDKSGLPSDRFSAERTGGSVSTLTIQRTQQEDSAVYLCASSSRTDRGFLKTQYFGPGTRLLVL.

CDR3 protein: CASSLRQGLNSPLHF. CDR3 nucleotide sequence: TGTGCCAGCAGCCTAAGACAGGGTTTGAATTCACCCCTCCACTTT. The chain carries TRBV7-8 and TRBJ1-6, with 7 positions matching TRBD1. The CDR3 is 15 residues long. Germline loops: CDR1 SGHVS, CDR2 FQNEAQ. Losses at the gene ends were 5 bases for V and 7 bases for J; bases not matched to a gene: 8. Full variable domain (outside the CDR3, taken from reference TRBV7-8 and TRBJ1-6): GAGVSQSPRYKVAKRGQDVALRCDPISGHVSLFWYQQALGQGPEFLTYFQNEAQLDKSGLPSDRFFAERPEGSVSTLKIQRTQQEDSAVYLCASSLRQGLNSPLHFGNGTRLTVT.

This clonotype was detected only a few times. CDR3 sequence reads: CASSRLAETDTQYF. CDR3 DNA sequence: TGTGCCAGCAGCCGACTAGCGGAAACAGATACGCAGTATTTT. The chain is built from TRBV14 and TRBJ2-3, with 9 bases lining up with TRBD2. Germline lookup yields CDR1 SGHDN and CDR2 FVKESK. CDR3 length equals 14 residues. Unmatched junction bases numbered 2, after V lost 4 bases and J lost 3 bases.

This clonotype has only a few counts. The chain recombines TRBV12-3 or TRBV12-4 with TRBJ1-2; no definite D call. The V gene lost 6 bases and the J gene lost 2 bases, with 10 bases spanning the gap. The CDR3 is 13 residues long. The DNA for the CDR3 is TGTGCCAGCAGCTACGGCCAGAACTATGGCTACACCTTC. This translates into CASSYGQNYGYTF.